This record concerns one T cell receptor (beta chain) sequence. The target of this receptor is not known. No much larger clonotype is one base removed from it; base qualities were not supplied. This entry belongs to a study of blood T cell repertoires in COVID-19 (dated by TCRdb to 2020 to 2021). Background for the entire study: Collaborator samples came from the United States, Italy and Spain and covered acute and convalescent phases of COVID-19. The prospective study material was composed of cDNA or gDNA derived from T cells, B-cell-depleted T cells, or PBMCs. Deeply sampled blood TCRbeta repertoires from subjects exposed to, actively infected with, or recovered from COVID-19 were included in the dataset. The repertoires were released in a freely available public database intended as a resource for research on the immune response to SARS-CoV-2. The samples were drawn from two sources: the first 160 participants of the ongoing ImmuneRACE study, and fewer than 1,500 subjects contributed by 6 global collaborators. The sample metadata nearly always contained a de-identified subject ID, COVID-19 status, age in years and sex. Where available, HLA class I and class II types were taken from metadata supplied by the sample provider and were not determined by assay-based typing.

What the authors observed across the whole study: How much clinical and demographic metadata was included differed by source and by participant, and the metadata was provided uncurated.

Collaborating institutions collected whole blood in K2EDTA tubes following their own protocols. For TCRbeta analysis, collaborators shipped samples in one of three forms: frozen whole blood, isolated PBMCs, or DNA extracted from either of those sample types. The CDR3 runs 18 residues from the cysteine to the phenylalanine. Left in the record is the CDR3 DNA by itself, 54 bases read in frame from the first base. Here V drops 2 bases and J drops 0 bases, and the junction holds 7 bases not matched to any gene. In the germline V gene (reference sequence), CDR1 corresponds to SEHNR and CDR2 to FQNEAQ. TCRbeta CDR3 regions were amplified from genomic DNA by means of the immunoSEQ Assay, a bias-controlled multiplex PCR. Per the original workflow: Within the assay, amplification of reference gene primers was used to estimate how many nucleated cells each sample contained. Sequence reads were collapsed and filtered to measure the absolute abundance of every unique TCRbeta CDR3 rearrangement. For each sample, productive Simpson clonality was calculated as the square root of Simpson's diversity index over productive rearrangements. In TCRdb, the immuneACCESS table is reduced to in-frame sequences with V and J assigned. These tables do not hold every clone; where another copy was compared, an unresolved V gene accounts for under half, and the others remain unexplained. That table supplies the V and J calls and clone size; D and trimming were determined from the DNA. The sample table shows 130,000 or so clones, and roughly four fifths are seen once. The top ten constitute less than 14% of the sample.

Sample: peripheral blood. The sequence came from a human donor in a cohort sampled during active COVID-19. The rearrangement joined TRBV7-9 to TRBJ1-3, and TRBD1 matches 10 of the central bases. The CDR3 sequence is CASSLRDRGPYSGNTIYF. The DNA is TGTGCCAGCAGCTTACGGGACAGGGGCCCTTACTCTGGAAACACCATATATTTT.